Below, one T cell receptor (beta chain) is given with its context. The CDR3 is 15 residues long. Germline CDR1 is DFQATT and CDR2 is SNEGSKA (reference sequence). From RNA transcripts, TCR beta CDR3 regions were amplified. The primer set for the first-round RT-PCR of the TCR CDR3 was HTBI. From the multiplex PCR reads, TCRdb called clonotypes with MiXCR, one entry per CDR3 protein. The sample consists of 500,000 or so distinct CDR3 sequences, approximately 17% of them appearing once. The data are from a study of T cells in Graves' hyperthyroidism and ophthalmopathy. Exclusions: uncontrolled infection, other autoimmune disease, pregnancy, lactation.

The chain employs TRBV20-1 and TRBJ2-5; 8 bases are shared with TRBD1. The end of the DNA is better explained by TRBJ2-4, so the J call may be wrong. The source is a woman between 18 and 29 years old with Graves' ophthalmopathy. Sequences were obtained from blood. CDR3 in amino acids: CSASIRGQGFDIQYF. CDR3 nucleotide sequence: TGCAGTGCAAGTATCAGGGGGCAGGGGTTTGACATTCAGTACTTC.